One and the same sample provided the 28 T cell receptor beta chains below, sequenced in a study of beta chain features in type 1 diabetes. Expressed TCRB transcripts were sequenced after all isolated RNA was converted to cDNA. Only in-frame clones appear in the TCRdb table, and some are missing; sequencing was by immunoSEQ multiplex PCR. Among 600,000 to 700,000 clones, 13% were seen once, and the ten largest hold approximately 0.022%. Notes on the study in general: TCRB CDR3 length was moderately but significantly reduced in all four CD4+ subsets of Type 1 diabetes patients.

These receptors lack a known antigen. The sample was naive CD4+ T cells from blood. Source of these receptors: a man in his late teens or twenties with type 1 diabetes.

The CDR3 spells CASSQDTVETQYF. CDR3 DNA: TGCGCCAGCAGCCAAGATACGGTGGAGACCCAGTACTTC. J is TRBJ2-5 and V is TRBV4-1, with D unclear. The germline V and J ends were trimmed by 0 bases and 5 bases, with 7 bases remaining between them. The CDR3 is made up of 13 amino acids. In germline, CDR1 is MGHRA, CDR2 YSYEKL.

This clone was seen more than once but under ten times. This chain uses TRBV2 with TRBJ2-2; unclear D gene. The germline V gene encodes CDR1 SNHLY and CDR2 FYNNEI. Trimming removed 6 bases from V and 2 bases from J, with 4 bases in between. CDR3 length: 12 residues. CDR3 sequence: CASRVNTGELFF. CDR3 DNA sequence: TGTGCCAGCAGGGTAAACACCGGGGAGCTGTTTTTT.

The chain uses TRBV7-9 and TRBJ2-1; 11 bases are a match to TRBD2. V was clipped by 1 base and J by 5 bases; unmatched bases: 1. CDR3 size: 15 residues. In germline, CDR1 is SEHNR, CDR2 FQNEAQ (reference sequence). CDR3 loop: CASSLGLAGHNEQFF. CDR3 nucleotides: TGTGCCAGCAGCTTAGGACTAGCGGGACACAATGAGCAGTTCTTC.

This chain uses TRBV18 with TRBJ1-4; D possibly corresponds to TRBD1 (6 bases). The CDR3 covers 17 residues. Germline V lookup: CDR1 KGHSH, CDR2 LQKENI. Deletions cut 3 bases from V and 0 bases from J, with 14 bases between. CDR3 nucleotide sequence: TGTGCCAGCTCACCCCAGGGGAGAAACCCAACTAATGAAAAACTGTTTTTT. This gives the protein CASSPQGRNPTNEKLFF.

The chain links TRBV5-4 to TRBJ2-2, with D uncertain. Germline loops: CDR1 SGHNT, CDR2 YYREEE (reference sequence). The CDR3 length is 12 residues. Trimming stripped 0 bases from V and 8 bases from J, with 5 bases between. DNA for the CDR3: TGTGCCAGCAGCTTGGACCAGGGGGAGCTGTTTTTT. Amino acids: CASSLDQGELFF.

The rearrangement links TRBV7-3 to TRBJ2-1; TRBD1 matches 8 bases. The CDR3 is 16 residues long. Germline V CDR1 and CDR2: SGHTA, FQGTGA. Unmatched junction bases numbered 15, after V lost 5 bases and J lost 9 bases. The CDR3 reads CASSHTIGQGSPEQFF. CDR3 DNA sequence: TGTGCCAGCAGCCATACTATCGGACAGGGCTCACCTGAGCAGTTCTTC.

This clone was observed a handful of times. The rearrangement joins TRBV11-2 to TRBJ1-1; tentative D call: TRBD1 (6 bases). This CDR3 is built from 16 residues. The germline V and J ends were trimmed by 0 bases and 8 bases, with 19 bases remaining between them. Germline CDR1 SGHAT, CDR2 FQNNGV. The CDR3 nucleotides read TGTGCCAGCAGCTTAGATATCGGGGCAGGGGCCCCCGAAGCTTTCTTT. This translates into CASSLDIGAGAPEAFF.

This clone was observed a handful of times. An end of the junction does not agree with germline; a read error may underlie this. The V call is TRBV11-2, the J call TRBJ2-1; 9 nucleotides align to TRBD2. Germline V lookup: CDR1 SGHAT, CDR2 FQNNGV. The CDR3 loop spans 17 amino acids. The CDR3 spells CASSLEGTSPTYNEQFF. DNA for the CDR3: TGTGCCAGCAGCCTAGAAGGGACTAGCCCGACCTACAATGAGCAGTTCTTC.

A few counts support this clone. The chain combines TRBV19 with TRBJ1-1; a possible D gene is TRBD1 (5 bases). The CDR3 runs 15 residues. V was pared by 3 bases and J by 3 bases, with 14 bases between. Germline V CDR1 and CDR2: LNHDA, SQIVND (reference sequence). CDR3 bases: TGTGCCAGTAGTATTGGGTCGGGACGGGACACTGAAGCTTTCTTT. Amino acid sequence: CASSIGSGRDTEAFF.

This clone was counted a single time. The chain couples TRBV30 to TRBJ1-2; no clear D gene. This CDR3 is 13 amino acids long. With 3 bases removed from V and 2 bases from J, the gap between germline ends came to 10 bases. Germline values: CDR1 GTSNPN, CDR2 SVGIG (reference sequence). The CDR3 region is CAWSPGRNYGYTF. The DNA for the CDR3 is TGTGCCTGGAGCCCCGGACGGAACTATGGCTACACCTTC. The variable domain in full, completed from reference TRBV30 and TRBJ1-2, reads SQTIHQWPATLVQPVGSPLSLECTVEGTSNPNLYWYRQAAGRGLQLLFYSVGIGQISSEVPQNLSASRPQDRQFILSSKKLLLSDSGFYLCAWSPGRNYGYTFGSGTRLTVV.

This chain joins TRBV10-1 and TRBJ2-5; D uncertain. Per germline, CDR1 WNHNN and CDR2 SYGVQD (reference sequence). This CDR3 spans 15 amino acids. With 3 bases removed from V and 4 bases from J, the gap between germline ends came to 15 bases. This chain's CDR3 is CASSDGFTTGETQYF. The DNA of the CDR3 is TGCGCCAGCAGTGATGGGTTTACAACGGGAGAGACCCAGTACTTC.

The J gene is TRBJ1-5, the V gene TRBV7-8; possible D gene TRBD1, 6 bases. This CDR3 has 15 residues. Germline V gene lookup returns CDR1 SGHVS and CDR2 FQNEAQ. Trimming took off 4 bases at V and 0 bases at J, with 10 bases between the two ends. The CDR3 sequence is CASSYDRYSNQPQHF. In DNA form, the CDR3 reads TGTGCCAGCAGCTACGACAGGTATAGCAATCAGCCCCAGCATTTT. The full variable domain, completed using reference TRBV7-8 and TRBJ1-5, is GAGVSQSPRYKVAKRGQDVALRCDPISGHVSLFWYQQALGQGPEFLTYFQNEAQLDKSGLPSDRFFAERPEGSVSTLKIQRTQQEDSAVYLCASSYDRYSNQPQHFGDGTRLSIL.

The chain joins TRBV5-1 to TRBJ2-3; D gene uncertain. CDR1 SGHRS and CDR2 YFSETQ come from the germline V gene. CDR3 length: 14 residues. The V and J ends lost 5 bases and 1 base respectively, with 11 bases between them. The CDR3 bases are TGCGCCAGCAGTCGCCTTGCGGGCACAGATACGCAGTATTTT. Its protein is CASSRLAGTDTQYF. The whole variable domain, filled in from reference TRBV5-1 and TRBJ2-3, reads KAGVTQTPRYLIKTRGQQVTLSCSPISGHRSVSWYQQTPGQGLQFLFEYFSETQRNKGNFPGRFSGRQFSNSRSEMNVSTLELGDSALYLCASSRLAGTDTQYFGPGTRLTVL.

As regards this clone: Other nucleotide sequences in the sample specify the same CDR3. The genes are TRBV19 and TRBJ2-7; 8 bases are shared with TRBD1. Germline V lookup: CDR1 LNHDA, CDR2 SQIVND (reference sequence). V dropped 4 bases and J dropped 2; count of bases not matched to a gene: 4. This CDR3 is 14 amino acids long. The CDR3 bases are TGTGCCAGTAGTAGGACAGGGCTTACCTACGAGCAGTACTTC. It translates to CASSRTGLTYEQYF. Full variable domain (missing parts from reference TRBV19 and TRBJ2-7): DGGITQSPKYLFRKEGQNVTLSCEQNLNHDAMYWYRQDPGQGLRLIYYSQIVNDFQKGDIAEGYSVSREKKESFPLTVTSAQKNPTAFYLCASSRTGLTYEQYFGPGTRLTVT.

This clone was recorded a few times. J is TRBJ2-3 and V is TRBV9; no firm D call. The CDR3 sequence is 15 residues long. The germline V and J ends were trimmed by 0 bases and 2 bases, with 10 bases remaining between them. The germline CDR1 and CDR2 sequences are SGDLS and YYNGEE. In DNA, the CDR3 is TGTGCCAGCAGCGTAGGGATGAGCGACACAGATACGCAGTATTTT. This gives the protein CASSVGMSDTDTQYF.

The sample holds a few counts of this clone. DNA for the CDR3: TGTGCCAGCAGCCAAGGGAGGGCCCTACAAACTGAAGCTTTCTTT. It yields the protein CASSQGRALQTEAFF. The chain combines TRBV14 with TRBJ1-1; D gene uncertain. Germline V CDR1 and CDR2: SGHDN, FVKESK. Between the trimmed V and J ends, which lost 1 base and 5 bases, there was a span of 14 bases. The CDR3 sequence is 15 residues long. The full variable domain, completed using reference TRBV14 and TRBJ1-1, is EAGVTQFPSHSVIEKGQTVTLRCDPISGHDNLYWYRRVMGKEIKFLLHFVKESKQDESGMPNNRFLAERTGGTYSTLKVQPAELEDSGVYFCASSQGRALQTEAFFGQGTRLTVV.

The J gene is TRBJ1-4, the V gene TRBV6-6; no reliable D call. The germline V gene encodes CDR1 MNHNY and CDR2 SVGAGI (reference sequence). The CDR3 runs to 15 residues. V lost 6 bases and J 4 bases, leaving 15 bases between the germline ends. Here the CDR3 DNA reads TGTGCCAGCAGGCCCCCAACCGAGAATAATGAAAAACTGTTTTTT. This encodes CASRPPTENNEKLFF.

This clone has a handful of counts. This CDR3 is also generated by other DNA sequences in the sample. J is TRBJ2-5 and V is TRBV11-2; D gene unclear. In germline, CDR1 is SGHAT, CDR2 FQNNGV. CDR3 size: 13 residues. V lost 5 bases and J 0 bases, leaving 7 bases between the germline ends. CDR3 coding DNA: TGTGCCAGCAGCCTTGCTCACCAAGAGACCCAGTACTTC. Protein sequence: CASSLAHQETQYF.

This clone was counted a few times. As DNA, the CDR3 is TGTGCCAGCAGCTTGGGACACCAAGCAACTAACACCGGGGAGCTGTTTTTT. Protein: CASSLGHQATNTGELFF. This rearrangement joins TRBV11-1 to TRBJ2-2, with D possibly TRBD1 on 6 matching bases. This CDR3 region has 17 residues. Germline CDR1 is SGHAT and CDR2 is FQDESV (reference sequence). Between the trimmed V and J ends, which lost 3 bases and 2 bases, there was a span of 16 bases.

CDR3 sequence reads: CASTPGTGVFGQPQHF. The CDR3 DNA is TGTGCCAGCACCCCCGGGACAGGGGTTTTCGGTCAGCCCCAGCATTTT. This sequence joins TRBV7-8 and TRBJ1-5, with TRBD1 matching over 10 bases. The CDR3 spans 16 residues. J was trimmed by 6 bases and V by 7 bases; bases with no gene match: 12. CDR1 and CDR2 (germline): SGHVS, FQNEAQ.

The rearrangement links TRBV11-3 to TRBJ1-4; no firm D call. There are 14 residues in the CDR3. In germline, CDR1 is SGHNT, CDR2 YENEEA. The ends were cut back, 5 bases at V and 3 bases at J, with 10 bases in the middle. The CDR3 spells CASSSSGANEKLFF. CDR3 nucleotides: TGTGCCAGCAGCAGTAGCGGAGCTAATGAAAAACTGTTTTTT.

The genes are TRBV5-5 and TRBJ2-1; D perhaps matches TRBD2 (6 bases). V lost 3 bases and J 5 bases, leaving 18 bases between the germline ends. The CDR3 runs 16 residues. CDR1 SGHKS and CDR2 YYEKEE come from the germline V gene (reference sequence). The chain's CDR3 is CASSSIPGLNNNEQFF. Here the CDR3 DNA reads TGTGCCAGCAGCTCAATTCCGGGACTGAACAACAATGAGCAGTTCTTC. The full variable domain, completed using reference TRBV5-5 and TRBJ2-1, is DAGVTQSPTHLIKTRGQQVTLRCSPISGHKSVSWYQQVLGQGPQFIFQYYEKEERGRGNFPDRFSARQFPNYSSELNVNALLLGDSALYLCASSSIPGLNNNEQFFGPGTRLTVL.

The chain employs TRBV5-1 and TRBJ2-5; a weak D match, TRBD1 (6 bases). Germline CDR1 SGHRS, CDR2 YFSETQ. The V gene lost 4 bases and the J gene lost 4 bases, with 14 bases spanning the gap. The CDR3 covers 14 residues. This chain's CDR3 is CASSPTGLTETQYF. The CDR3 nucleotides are TGCGCCAGCAGCCCTACAGGGCTTACAGAGACCCAGTACTTC.

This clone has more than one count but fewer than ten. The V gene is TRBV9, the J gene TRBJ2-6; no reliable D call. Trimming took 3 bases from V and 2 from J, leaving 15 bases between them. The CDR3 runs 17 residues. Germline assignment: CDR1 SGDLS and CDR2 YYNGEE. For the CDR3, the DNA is TGTGCCAGCAGCGCCCAAGGTAGATTCCCTGGGGCCAACGTCCTGACTTTC. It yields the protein CASSAQGRFPGANVLTF.

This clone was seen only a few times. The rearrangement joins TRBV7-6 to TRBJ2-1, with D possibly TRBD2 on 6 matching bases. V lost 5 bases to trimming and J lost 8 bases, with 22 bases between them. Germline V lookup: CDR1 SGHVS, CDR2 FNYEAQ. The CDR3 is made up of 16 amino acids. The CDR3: CASSRIGGASVDEQFF. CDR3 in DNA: TGTGCCAGCAGCCGCATAGGAGGGGCGTCTGTGGATGAGCAGTTCTTC.

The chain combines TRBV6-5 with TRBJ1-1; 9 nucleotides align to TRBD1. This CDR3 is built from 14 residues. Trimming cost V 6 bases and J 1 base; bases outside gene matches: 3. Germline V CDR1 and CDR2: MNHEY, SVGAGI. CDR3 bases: TGTGCCAGCAGCCGGACAGGGGAGAACACTGAAGCTTTCTTT. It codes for CASSRTGENTEAFF.

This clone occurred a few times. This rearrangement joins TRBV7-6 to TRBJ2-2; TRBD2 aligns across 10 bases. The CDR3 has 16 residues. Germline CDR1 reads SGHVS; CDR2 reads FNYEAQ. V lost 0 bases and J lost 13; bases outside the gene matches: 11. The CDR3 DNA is TGTGCCAGCAGCTTAGCCCCGGGACTAGCGACTGCCTGGCTGTTTTTT. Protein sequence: CASSLAPGLATAWLFF.

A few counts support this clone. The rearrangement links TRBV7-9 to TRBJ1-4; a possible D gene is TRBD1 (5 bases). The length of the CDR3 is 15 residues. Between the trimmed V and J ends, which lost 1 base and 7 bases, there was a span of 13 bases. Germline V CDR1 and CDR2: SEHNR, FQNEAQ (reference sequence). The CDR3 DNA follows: TGTGCCAGCAGCTTAGATCGGACATCTACTGAAAAACTGTTTTTT. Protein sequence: CASSLDRTSTEKLFF. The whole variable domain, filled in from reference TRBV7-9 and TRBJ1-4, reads DTGVSQNPRHKITKRGQNVTFRCDPISEHNRLYWYRQTLGQGPEFLTYFQNEAQLEKSRLLSDRFSAERPKGSFSTLEIQRTEQGDSAMYLCASSLDRTSTEKLFFGSGTQLSVL.